These T cell receptor beta chains were read from a single sample in a study of shared clonotypes between healthy human individuals. Libraries were prepared by immunoSEQ multiplex PCR; TCRdb keeps only in-frame clonotypes and omits some of them. The data hold about 2.4 million clones, with 93% observed a single time. The sequenced material came from naive CD4+ T cells from PBMCs. Every receptor here comes from a man aged 18 to 30 in good health. Some clones in this sample may be carry-over from other donors' samples. Each CDR3 is given with its conserved first and last residue. The D gene is left open where the match is weak. Rows give clone size only sometimes, using once, few, many, or a class for an expanded clone.

V: TRBV6-6; size: -; D: -; J: TRBJ2-1; DNA: TGTGCCTCCCAATCGTTCAGGGTGCAGTTCTTC; CDR3: CASQSFRVQFF
V: TRBV7-2; size: -; D: -; J: TRBJ2-7; DNA: TGTGCCAGCAGCCTAAAGACCCGGGACCCCCGGTCCTACGAGCAGTACTTC; CDR3: CASSLKTRDPRSYEQYF
V: TRBV28; size: -; D: -; J: TRBJ1-3; DNA: TGTGCCAGCAGTTTACTAGGAAACACCATATATTTT; CDR3: CASSLLGNTIYF
V: TRBV28; size: -; D: -; J: TRBJ1-3; DNA: TGTGCCAGCAGTATCGCAGGAAGCGGAAACACCATATATTTT; CDR3: CASSIAGSGNTIYF
V: TRBV2; size: -; D: TRBD2; J: TRBJ2-1; DNA: TGTGCCAGCAGTGGGGCGGGACTAGCCCGCGGTGAGCAGTTCTTC; CDR3: CASSGAGLARGEQFF
V: TRBV6-1; size: -; D: -; J: TRBJ1-4; DNA: TGTGCCAGCACGAACAGGGCAACTAATGAAAAACTGTTTTTT; CDR3: CASTNRATNEKLFF
V: TRBV7-6; size: -; D: TRBD2; J: TRBJ2-2; DNA: TGTGCCAGCAGCAGAGGACTAGTTCTCACCGGGGAGCTGTTTTTT; CDR3: CASSRGLVLTGELFF
V: TRBV7-9; size: -; D: -; J: TRBJ2-5; DNA: TGTGCCAGCAGTAACTTAGCGTTTATGTTCCAAGAGACCCAGTACTTC; CDR3: CASSNLAFMFQETQYF
V: TRBV11-2; size: -; D: -; J: TRBJ2-7; DNA: TGTGCCAGCAGCTTCTTCTCCCTCGGCTACGAGCAGTACTTC; CDR3: CASSFFSLGYEQYF
V: TRBV25-1; size: -; D: -; J: TRBJ1-1; DNA: TGTGCCAGCCGTTACGGGGCCACTGAAGCTTTCTTT; CDR3: CASRYGATEAFF
V: TRBV2; size: -; D: -; J: TRBJ2-3; DNA: TGTGCCAGCGGTCGGGAAAGGGTCGCAGATACGCAGTATTTT; CDR3: CASGRERVADTQYF
V: TRBV14; size: -; D: -; J: TRBJ2-2; DNA: TGTGCCAGCAGCCCGACATCCAGGGCCGGGGAGCTGTTTTTT; CDR3: CASSPTSRAGELFF
V: TRBV29-1; size: few; D: TRBD1; J: TRBJ1-1; DNA: TGCAGCGTTGGAGGCAGGGGGCAACTGGACACTGAAGCTTTCTTT; CDR3: CSVGGRGQLDTEAFF
V: TRBV9; size: -; D: -; J: TRBJ1-1; DNA: TGTGCCAGCAGCGTAGTAAACCTGAACACTGAAGCTTTCTTT; CDR3: CASSVVNLNTEAFF
V: TRBV5-1; size: -; D: -; J: TRBJ1-4; DNA: TGCGCCAGCAGCTCGGAGGTGCGCTGGGAAAAACTGTTTTTT; CDR3: CASSSEVRWEKLFF
V: TRBV6-1; size: -; D: -; J: TRBJ1-2; DNA: TGTGCCAGCGGGCACGGGGGGAACTATGGCTACACCTTC; CDR3: CASGHGGNYGYTF
V: TRBV5-1; size: -; D: -; J: TRBJ1-4; DNA: TGCGCCAGCAGCCTTGTTGGGGGGGCTAATGAAAAACTGTTTTTT; CDR3: CASSLVGGANEKLFF
V: TRBV4-1; size: -; D: TRBD2; J: TRBJ2-3; DNA: TGCGCCAGCAGCACGACTAGCGGGAGAACAGATACGCAGTATTTT; CDR3: CASSTTSGRTDTQYF
V: TRBV28; size: -; D: -; J: TRBJ2-7; DNA: TGTGCCAGCAGACATGGGGGAGGCTACGAGCAGTACTTC; CDR3: CASRHGGGYEQYF
V: TRBV19; size: -; D: -; J: TRBJ1-6; DNA: TGTGCCAGTAGAGGAGGGTTTCCGAGCTCCTATAATTCACCCCTCCACTTT; CDR3: CASRGGFPSSYNSPLHF
V: TRBV6-5; size: -; D: -; J: TRBJ2-1; DNA: TGTGCCAGCAGTTCTGACTTCGGCTCCTACAATGAGCAGTTCTTC; CDR3: CASSSDFGSYNEQFF
V: TRBV18; size: -; D: -; J: TRBJ1-5; DNA: TGTGCCAGCTCACCCGGGACGGCCTATAGCAATCAGCCCCAGCATTTT; CDR3: CASSPGTAYSNQPQHF
V: TRBV6-5; size: once; D: TRBD1; J: TRBJ1-1; DNA: TGTGCCAGCAGTTACCTCAGGGGGACCACTGAAGCTTTCTTT; CDR3: CASSYLRGTTEAFF
V: TRBV27; size: -; D: -; J: TRBJ2-3; DNA: TGTGCCAGCAGGGACACGAACACAGATACGCAGTATTTT; CDR3: CASRDTNTDTQYF
V: TRBV25-1; size: once; D: TRBD2; J: TRBJ2-2; DNA: TGTGCCAGCAGACCGGGACTAGGGGACACCGGGGAGCTGTTTTTT; CDR3: CASRPGLGDTGELFF
V: TRBV19; size: few; D: TRBD1; J: TRBJ1-5; DNA: TGTGCCAGTAGTACCCCGGGACAGGCCCAGGCGGCGGGCAATCAGCCCCAGCATTTT; CDR3: CASSTPGQAQAAGNQPQHF
V: TRBV18; size: once; D: TRBD2; J: TRBJ2-1; DNA: TGTGCCAGCTCACCAGGGACTAGTAGTGGGGTTGAGCAGTTCTTC; CDR3: CASSPGTSSGVEQFF
V: TRBV9; size: -; D: TRBD2; J: TRBJ2-2; DNA: TGTGCCAGCAGCCCACGGACTAGCGGGAGTTCCGGGGAGCTGTTTTTT; CDR3: CASSPRTSGSSGELFF
V: TRBV9; size: -; D: -; J: TRBJ2-5; DNA: TGTGCCAGCAGCGTAGGGGGATACCAAGAGACCCAGTACTTC; CDR3: CASSVGGYQETQYF
V: TRBV6-5; size: -; D: TRBD2; J: TRBJ2-5; DNA: TGTGCCAGCAGCCGCCACCGGGGGGAAGAGACCCAGTACTTC; CDR3: CASSRHRGEETQYF
V: TRBV19; size: -; D: -; J: TRBJ2-2; DNA: TGTGCCAGTAGTATGCCGGGTCGCACCGGGGAGCTGTTTTTT; CDR3: CASSMPGRTGELFF